The clone carrying this T cell receptor (beta chain) has a count of ten or more. These data are taken from a study of T cells in Graves' hyperthyroidism and ophthalmopathy. RNA transcripts yielded amplified TCR beta CDR3 regions. A first-round RT-PCR of the TCR CDR3 used the HTBI primer set. TCRdb reprocessed the multiplex PCR reads via MiXCR and lists one record per CDR3 protein. The sample yields some 360,000 distinct CDR3 sequences, approximately 15% seen once. The CDR3 contains 17 residues. The germline V gene encodes CDR1 SGHRS and CDR2 YFSETQ. Trimming removed 0 bases from V and 3 bases from J; junction bases left unmatched: 10. Patients were excluded because of uncontrolled infection, other autoimmune disease, pregnancy or lactation.

The TCR sequence derives from an older woman with Graves' hyperthyroidism. The genes are TRBV5-1 and TRBJ2-3; the match to TRBD2 covers 7 bases. The sample comprised blood. CDR3 DNA sequence: TGCGCCAGCAGCTTGGTGGTAGCGGGCTCGATTACAGATACGCAGTATTTT. This sequence encodes CASSLVVAGSITDTQYF.